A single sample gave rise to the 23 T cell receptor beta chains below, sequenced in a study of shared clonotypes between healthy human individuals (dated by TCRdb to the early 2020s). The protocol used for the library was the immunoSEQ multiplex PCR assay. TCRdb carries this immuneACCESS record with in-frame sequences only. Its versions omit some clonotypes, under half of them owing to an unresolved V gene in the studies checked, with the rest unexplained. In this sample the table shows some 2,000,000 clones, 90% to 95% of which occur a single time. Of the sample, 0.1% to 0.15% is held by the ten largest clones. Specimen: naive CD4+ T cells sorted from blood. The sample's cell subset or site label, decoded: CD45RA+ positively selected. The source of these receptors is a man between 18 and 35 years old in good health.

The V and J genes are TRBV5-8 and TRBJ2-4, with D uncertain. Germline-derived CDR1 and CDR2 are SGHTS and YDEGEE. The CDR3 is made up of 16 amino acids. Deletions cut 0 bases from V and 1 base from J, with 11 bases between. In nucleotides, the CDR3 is TGTGCCAGCAGCTTGGTATCCGGGTGGGCCAAAAACATTCAGTACTTC. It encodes CASSLVSGWAKNIQYF.

Written as DNA, the CDR3 is TGTGCCAGCAGCTTGGGCCGGGCATGGGCCCAGTACTTC. Its translation is CASSLGRAWAQYF. The rearrangement uses TRBV11-2 and TRBJ2-5; D remains unclear. V gave up 3 bases and J gave up 9 bases, with 14 bases separating them. The CDR3 totals 13 residues. CDR1 SGHAT and CDR2 FQNNGV come from the germline V gene.

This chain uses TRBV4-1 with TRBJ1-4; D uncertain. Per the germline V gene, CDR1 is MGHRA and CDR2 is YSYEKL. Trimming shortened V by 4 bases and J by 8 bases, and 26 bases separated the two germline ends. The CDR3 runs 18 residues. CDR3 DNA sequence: TGCGCCAGCAGCCCATCCCCGACGACGCACCCACCTGGGGAAAAACTGTTTTTT. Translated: CASSPSPTTHPPGEKLFF.

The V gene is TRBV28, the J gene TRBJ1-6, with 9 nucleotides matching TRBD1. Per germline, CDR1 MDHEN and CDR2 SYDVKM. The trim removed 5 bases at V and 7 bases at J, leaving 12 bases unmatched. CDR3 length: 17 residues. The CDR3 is CASSPPSGTGRNSPLHF. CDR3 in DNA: TGTGCCAGCAGTCCACCATCCGGGACAGGGCGGAATTCACCCCTCCACTTT. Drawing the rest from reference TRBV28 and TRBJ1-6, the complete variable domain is DVKVTQSSRYLVKRTGEKVFLECVQDMDHENMFWYRQDPGLGLRLIYFSYDVKMKEKGDIPEGYSVSREKKERFSLILESASTNQTSMYLCASSPPSGTGRNSPLHFGNGTRLTVT.

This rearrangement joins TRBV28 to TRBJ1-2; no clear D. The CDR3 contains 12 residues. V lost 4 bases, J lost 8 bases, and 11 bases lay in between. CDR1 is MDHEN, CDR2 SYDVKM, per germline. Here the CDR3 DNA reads TGTGCCAGCAGTTACGGACTATACGGCTACACCTTC. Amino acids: CASSYGLYGYTF.

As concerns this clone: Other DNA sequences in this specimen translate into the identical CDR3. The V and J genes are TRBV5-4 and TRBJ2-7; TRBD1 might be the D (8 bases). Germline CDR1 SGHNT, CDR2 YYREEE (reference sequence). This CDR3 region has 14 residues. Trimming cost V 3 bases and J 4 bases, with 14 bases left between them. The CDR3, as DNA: TGTGCCAGCAGCTCCGGACAGGGAGGGTACGAGCAGTACTTC. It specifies CASSSGQGGYEQYF.

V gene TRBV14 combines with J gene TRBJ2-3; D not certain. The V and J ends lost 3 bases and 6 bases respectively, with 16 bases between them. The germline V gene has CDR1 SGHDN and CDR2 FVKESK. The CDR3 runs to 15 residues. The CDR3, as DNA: TGTGCCAGCAGCCACCGAATATCGCTAGGGGATACGCAGTATTTT. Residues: CASSHRISLGDTQYF.

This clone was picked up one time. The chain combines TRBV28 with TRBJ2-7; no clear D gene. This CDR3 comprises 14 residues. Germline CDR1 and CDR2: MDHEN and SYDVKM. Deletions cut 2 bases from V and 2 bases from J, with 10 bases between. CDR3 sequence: CASSLRQPPYEQYF. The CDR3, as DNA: TGTGCCAGCAGTTTAAGGCAGCCCCCCTACGAGCAGTACTTC.

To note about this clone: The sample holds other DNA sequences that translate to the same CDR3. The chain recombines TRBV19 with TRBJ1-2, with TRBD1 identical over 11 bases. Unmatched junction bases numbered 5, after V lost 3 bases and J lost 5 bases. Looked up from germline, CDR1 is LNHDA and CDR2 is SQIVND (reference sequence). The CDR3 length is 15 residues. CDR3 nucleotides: TGTGCCAGTAGTATTTCTGGGACAGGGGGATATGGCTACACCTTC. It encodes CASSISGTGGYGYTF.

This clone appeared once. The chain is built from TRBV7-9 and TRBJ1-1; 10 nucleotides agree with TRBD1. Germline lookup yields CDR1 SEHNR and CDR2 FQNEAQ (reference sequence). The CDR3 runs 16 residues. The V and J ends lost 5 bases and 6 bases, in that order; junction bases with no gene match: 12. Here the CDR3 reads CASSPDPGQGYPEAFF. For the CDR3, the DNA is TGTGCCAGCAGCCCCGACCCGGGACAGGGGTACCCTGAAGCTTTCTTT. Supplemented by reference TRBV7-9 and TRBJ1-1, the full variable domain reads DTGVSQNPRHKITKRGQNVTFRCDPISEHNRLYWYRQTLGQGPEFLTYFQNEAQLEKSRLLSDRFSAERPKGSFSTLEIQRTEQGDSAMYLCASSPDPGQGYPEAFFGQGTRLTVV.

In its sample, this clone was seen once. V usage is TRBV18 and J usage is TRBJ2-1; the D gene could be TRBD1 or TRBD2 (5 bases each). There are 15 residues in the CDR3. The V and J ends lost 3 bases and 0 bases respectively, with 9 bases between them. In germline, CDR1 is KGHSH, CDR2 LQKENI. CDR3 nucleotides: TGTGCCAGCTCACCGGGGGTTAGCTCCTACAATGAGCAGTTCTTC. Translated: CASSPGVSSYNEQFF.

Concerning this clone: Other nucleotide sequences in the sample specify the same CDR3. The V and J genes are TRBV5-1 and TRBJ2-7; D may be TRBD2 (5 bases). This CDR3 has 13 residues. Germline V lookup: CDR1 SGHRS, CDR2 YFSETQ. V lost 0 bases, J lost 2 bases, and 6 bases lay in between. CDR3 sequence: CASSLGRTYEQYF. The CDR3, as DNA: TGCGCCAGCAGCTTGGGGAGGACCTACGAGCAGTACTTC.

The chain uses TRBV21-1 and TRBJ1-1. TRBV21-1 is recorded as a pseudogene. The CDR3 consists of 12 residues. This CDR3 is CASSLTDKQAFF. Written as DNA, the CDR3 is TGTGCCAGCAGTTTAACTGATAAGCAAGCTTTCTTT.

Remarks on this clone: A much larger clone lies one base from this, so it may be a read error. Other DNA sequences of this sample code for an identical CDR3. CDR3 residues: CASSRTDTQYF. CDR3 DNA sequence: TGTGCCAGCAGCCGCACAGATACGCAGTATTTT. The V call is TRBV11-2, the J call TRBJ2-3, with D unresolved. The CDR3 spans 11 residues. Trimming pared 5 bases from V and 1 base from J, leaving 1 base between. Germline V gene data show CDR1 as SGHAT and CDR2 as FQNNGV.

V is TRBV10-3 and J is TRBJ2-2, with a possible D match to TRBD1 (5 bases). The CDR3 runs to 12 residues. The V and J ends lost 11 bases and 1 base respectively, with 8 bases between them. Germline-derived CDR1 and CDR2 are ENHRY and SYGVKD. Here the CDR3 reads CASTGNTGELFF. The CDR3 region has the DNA TGTGCCTCCACAGGGAACACCGGGGAGCTGTTTTTT.

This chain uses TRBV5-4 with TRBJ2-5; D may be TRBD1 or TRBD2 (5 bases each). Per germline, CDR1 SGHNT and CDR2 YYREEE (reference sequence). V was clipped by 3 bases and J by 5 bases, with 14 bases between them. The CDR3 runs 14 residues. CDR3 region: CASSSGTVMETQYF. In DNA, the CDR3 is TGTGCCAGCAGCTCCGGGACGGTGATGGAGACCCAGTACTTC. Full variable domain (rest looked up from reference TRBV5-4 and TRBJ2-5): ETGVTQSPTHLIKTRGQQVTLRCSSQSGHNTVSWYQQALGQGPQFIFQYYREEENGRGNFPPRFSGLQFPNYSSELNVNALELDDSALYLCASSSGTVMETQYFGPGTRLLVL.

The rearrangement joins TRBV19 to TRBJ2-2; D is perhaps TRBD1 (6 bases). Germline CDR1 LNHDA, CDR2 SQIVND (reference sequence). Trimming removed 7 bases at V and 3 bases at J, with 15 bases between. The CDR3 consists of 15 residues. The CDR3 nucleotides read TGTGCCAGTACCCCCGGGGACACCGACACCGGGGAGCTGTTTTTT. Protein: CASTPGDTDTGELFF.

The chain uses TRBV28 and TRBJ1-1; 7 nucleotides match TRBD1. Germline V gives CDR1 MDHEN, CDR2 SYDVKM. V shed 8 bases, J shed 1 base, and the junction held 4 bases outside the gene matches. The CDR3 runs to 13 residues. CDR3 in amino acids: CASLWTGNTEAFF. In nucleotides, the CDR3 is TGTGCCAGCCTGTGGACAGGGAACACTGAAGCTTTCTTT.

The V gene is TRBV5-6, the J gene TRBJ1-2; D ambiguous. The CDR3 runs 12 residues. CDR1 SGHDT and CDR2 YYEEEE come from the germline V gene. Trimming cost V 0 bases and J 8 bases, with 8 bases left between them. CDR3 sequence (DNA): TGTGCCAGCAGCTTGGCAGGTCGAGGCTACACCTTC. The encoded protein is CASSLAGRGYTF.

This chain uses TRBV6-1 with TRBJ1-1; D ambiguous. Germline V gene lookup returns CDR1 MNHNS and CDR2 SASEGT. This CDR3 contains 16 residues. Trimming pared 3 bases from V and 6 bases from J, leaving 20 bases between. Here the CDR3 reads CASSDPKIGKGAEAFF. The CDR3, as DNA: TGTGCCAGCAGTGATCCCAAAATTGGCAAGGGCGCTGAAGCTTTCTTT.

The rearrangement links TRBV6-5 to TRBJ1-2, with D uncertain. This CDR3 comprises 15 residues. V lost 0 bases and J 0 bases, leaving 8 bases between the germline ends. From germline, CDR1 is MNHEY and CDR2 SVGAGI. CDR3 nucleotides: TGTGCCAGCAGTTACTCGTTAGGTTCTAACTATGGCTACACCTTC. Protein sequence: CASSYSLGSNYGYTF.

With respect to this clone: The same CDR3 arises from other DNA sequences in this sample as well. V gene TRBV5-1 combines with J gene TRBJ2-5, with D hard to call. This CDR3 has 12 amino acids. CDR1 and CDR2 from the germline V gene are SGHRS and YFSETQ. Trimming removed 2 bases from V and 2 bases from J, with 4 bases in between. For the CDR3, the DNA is TGCGCCAGCAGCTTTACACAAGAGACCCAGTACTTC. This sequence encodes CASSFTQETQYF. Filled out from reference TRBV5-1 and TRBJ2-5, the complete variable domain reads KAGVTQTPRYLIKTRGQQVTLSCSPISGHRSVSWYQQTPGQGLQFLFEYFSETQRNKGNFPGRFSGRQFSNSRSEMNVSTLELGDSALYLCASSFTQETQYFGPGTRLLVL.

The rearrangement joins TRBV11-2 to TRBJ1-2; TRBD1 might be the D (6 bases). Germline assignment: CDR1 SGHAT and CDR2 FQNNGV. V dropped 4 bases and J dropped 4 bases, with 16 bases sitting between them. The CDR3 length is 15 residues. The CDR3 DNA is TGTGCCAGCAGCTCCCCGACAGGAGCGGTCTATGGCTACACCTTC. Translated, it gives CASSSPTGAVYGYTF.